This T cell receptor (beta chain) was sequenced in a study of OX40 agonist ivuxolimab in advanced cancers. The study's findings and limits: CD8+ T cells were the subset that, on average, had more expanded clones than CD4+. Low normalized clonal expansion also occurred in some nonresponding patients.

The germline V gene encodes CDR1 SEHNR and CDR2 FQNEAQ (reference sequence). V gave up 6 bases and J gave up 6 bases, with 26 bases separating them. This CDR3 region has 18 residues. Researchers took blood at baseline, on cycle 4 day 1, and on cycle 7 day 1. As regards this clone: Its matching antigen is unknown.

The repertoire was sequenced with immunoSEQ multiplex PCR; TCRdb's copy has only in-frame clones and lacks some. The profile shows about 76,000 clones, about 89% of them singletons. The clonotype comes from an adult with an advanced solid tumor such as melanoma, head and neck, liver or kidney cancer. The rearrangement links TRBV7-9 to TRBJ2-2; TRBD1 or TRBD2 may be the D gene (5 bases each). The sequencing used CD4+ or CD8+ T cells sorted from blood, collected in a trial of the OX40 agonist ivuxolimab. Here the CDR3 reads CASSAGEWGPSWAGELFF. The CDR3 region has the DNA TGTGCCAGCAGTGCTGGAGAGTGGGGACCTTCGTGGGCCGGGGAGCTGTTTTTT.